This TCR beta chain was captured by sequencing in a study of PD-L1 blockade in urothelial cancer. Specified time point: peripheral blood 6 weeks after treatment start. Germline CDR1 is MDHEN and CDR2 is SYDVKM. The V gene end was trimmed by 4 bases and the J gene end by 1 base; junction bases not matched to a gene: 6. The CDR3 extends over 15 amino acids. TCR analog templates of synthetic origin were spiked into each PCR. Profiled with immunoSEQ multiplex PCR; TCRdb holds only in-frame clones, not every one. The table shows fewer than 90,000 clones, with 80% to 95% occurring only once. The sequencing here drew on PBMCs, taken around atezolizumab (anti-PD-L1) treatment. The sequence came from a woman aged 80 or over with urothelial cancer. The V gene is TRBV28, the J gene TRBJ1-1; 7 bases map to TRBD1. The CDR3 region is CASSSPTGTNTEAFF. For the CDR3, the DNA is TGTGCCAGCAGTTCGCCGACAGGGACGAACACTGAAGCTTTCTTT.